This T cell receptor (beta chain) appears in the sequencing data of a study of cytomegalovirus exposure and HLA in healthy donors (TCRdb year 2017). The study in broad terms: In an earlier analysis of fewer than 750 of the donors, 250 to 350 Gb of sequence data and some 120 million unique TCR beta sequences from about 180 million T cells were reported. In a later genetic analysis, genome-wide SNP genotypes for about three fifths of the roughly 670 donors were used, and that subset was treated as a discovery cohort. A later analysis re-analyzed previously published TCR beta repertoires from approximately 670 donors and added high-resolution HLA genotyping to study TCR occurrence patterns. HLA typing covered class I and class II loci at four-digit resolution. Of the roughly 400 genotyped donors, more than 75% were placed in the genetic ancestry cluster associated with self-reported Caucasian donors. To predict cytomegalovirus infection status, the study combined high-throughput TCR immunosequencing, statistical association of individual TCRs with disease status, and machine learning. About 280 gigabases of sequencing data and 80 million or so unique TCR sequences were included in an early release covering about 620 HLA-typed donors. A few DR-DQ haplotypes were treated as single units for association and clustering because of strong linkage in the cohort. The T cell repertoires of some 700 subjects were profiled by immunosequencing and related to cytomegalovirus serostatus. In addition to the first cohort of 666 subjects, a separate validation cohort of approximately 130 different subjects was used. The study was designed to test whether signatures of past pathogen exposure could be identified by cataloging public T cell receptors. In the later analysis, no new phenotypic data were used to find candidate immune exposures; instead, reliance was placed on TCR beta sequences and their occurrence across donors. Alongside the repertoire data, information on donor age, sex, ethnicity and CMV serostatus was compiled. Every discovery cohort repertoire had been produced on one sequencing platform. An earlier analysis of 500 to 750 of the donors applied high-throughput TCR beta sequencing to assess whether each TCR beta V gene segment acted as functional or pseudogenic. Typing coverage varied by locus: roughly 620-640 donors for A, B, C, DRB1 and DQB1; roughly 510 for DQA1; around 570 for DPA1; approximately 490 for DPB1. Among around 400 genotyped donors of the cohort, an average of approximately 240,000 unique TCR beta nucleotide sequences was sequenced per donor, of which approximately 19% were non-productive.

Looking up the germline V gene yields CDR1 SGHRS and CDR2 YFSETQ. From cysteine to phenylalanine, the CDR3 is 14 amino acids long. The retained sequence is limited to the CDR3, 42 bases, with the frame set at the first base. Deletion took 2 bases off V and 2 bases off J, with a span of 10 bases between the germline ends. The cohort consisted of 650 to 850 healthy bone marrow donors. Cohort members were all nominally healthy when sampled, although unrecorded immune exposures were likely present. The donor tested CMV seropositive, placing the donor among the 250 to 350 seropositive members of the cohort. A peripheral blood sample was provided by each donor, and peripheral blood mononuclear cells were used for TCR beta sequencing. Genomic DNA extraction from the blood cell samples was performed with the Qiagen DNeasy Blood Extraction Kit. The investigation overall reported the following: A further reported finding was that TCR beta sequences accurately predicted the HLA-A and HLA-B alleles for most subjects in the first cohort. A group of highly shared sequence variants was considered likely to be a technical artifact of the sequencing pipeline. In a later analysis, some 17,000 TCR beta sequences were associated with specific HLA alleles at a false discovery rate of 0.05. The 87-base-pair reads could not distinguish some IMGT-functional V segments, including TRBV6-2 and TRBV6-3, so those segments were excluded. In vitro tests confirmed that a few of the cytomegalovirus-associated TCR beta chains recognize cytomegalovirus antigens. When HLA alleles, especially DR and DQ, strongly co-occurred, attributing TCR associations to individual alleles was difficult. Several of the top co-occurrence clusters appeared to be linked to parvovirus B19, influenza, CMV and Epstein-Barr virus, according to a later analysis. Linkage disequilibrium might explain the correlated functional status among segregating V segments, but an unknown experimental factor could not be excluded. A later analysis found that most CMV-associated TCR beta chains appeared HLA-restricted, with HLA associations seemingly driven largely by CMV exposure. Compared with equally common non-associated chains, HLA-associated TCR beta chains in a later analysis were more clonally expanded and had lower generation probabilities. The classifier was reported to diagnose cytomegalovirus status with high specificity and sensitivity in both the original cohort and the validation cohort. The presence/absence analyses assumed that sequencing depth was roughly uniform across donors, and that assumption may not be true. Most TCR sequences were observed very rarely across donors, whereas some public TCRs were present in many individuals. Immune exposure information for the cohort was limited to CMV serostatus. A total of 150 to 200 TCR beta chains were listed by the study as associated with cytomegalovirus. In a later genetic analysis, fewer N-insertions in productive TCRs were reported among donors in an Asian-associated ancestry cluster than the roughly 700-donor mean. In a later analysis, the rate of TCR association differed among HLA loci, with DRB1 alleles having the most associated TCRs and HLA-C alleles having the fewest. An earlier analysis of approximately 590 of the donors showed that most TCR beta V segments appeared in productive rearrangements either about 87% or about 30% of the time, which broadly matched IMGT annotations. Only TCR beta chains were sequenced in this cohort, and the absence of alpha or paired-chain data limited detectable features. It was suggested by the authors that the approach could potentially be generalized to other disease states and immunological phenotypes. Because counts were too low, 15 to 20 rarely observed V segments, including chromosome 9 orphons, were excluded from the earlier analysis of several hundred of the donors. HLA typing was unavailable for some donors at each locus, so association tests used only the typed subset. An association between a missense DCLRE1C variant and V-gene and J-gene trimming of TCR beta chains was found in a later genetic analysis and replicated in an independent cohort.

A note on this clone: There is no known antigen for this receptor. No much larger clonotype is one base removed from it; base qualities were not supplied.

Library generation was performed with the immunoSEQ multiplex PCR assay. For the multiplex PCR, a mixture combining 60 forward primers for TCR Vbeta segments and 13 reverse primers for TCR Jbeta segments was used. Amplification of the CDR3 region of rearranged TCR beta genes was performed with a multiplex PCR assay on genomic DNA. Amplified TCR beta libraries were sequenced as 87-base-pair reads on the Illumina HiSeq System. Per the original workflow: A later analysis counted 75 million to 100 million unique TCR beta chains across the roughly 700 repertoires, and some 11 million of these chains were shared by at least two donors. Raw reads were error-corrected and collapsed into unique sequences with a nearest-neighbor algorithm that merged closely related sequences to remove PCR and sequencing errors. CDR3 sequences were aligned to IMGT reference sequences to assign V, D and J gene segments. For a sequence to be retained, a match of at least six nucleotides to both a V gene segment and a J gene segment was required. Rearrangements were called productive when the CDR3 lacked stop codons and stayed in frame with V and J; all others were non-productive. Following IMGT convention, CDR3 was defined as the stretch from the second conserved V-encoded cysteine up to the conserved J-encoded phenylalanine. Sequences without an unambiguous match to a single V gene segment were excluded from the earlier analysis of 500 to 700 of the donors. An earlier analysis of 500 to 600 of the donors classified V segments as functional when productive rearrangements were above 56.7% and as segregating when the standard deviation between donors was above 5%. To diagnose cytomegalovirus status from the catalog of TCR beta chain sequences, a statistical classification framework was built. A later analysis assigned V and J genes by comparing TCR nucleotide sequences with IMGT/GENE-DB human TR gene sequences. A later analysis assigned CDR3 sequences and most-parsimonious VDJ recombination scenarios with the TCRdist pipeline. In a later analysis, each TCR beta chain was defined by its CDR3 amino acid sequence together with its V-gene family, and reads without a unique V-gene family were excluded. As a way to deal with suspected cross-contamination and a sequencing artifact, a later analysis dropped 500 to 700 nucleotide sequences that were highly shared and had low generation probability. In a later analysis, a clonal expansion index for each public chain was calculated from normalized within-repertoire ranks of inferred template counts. Generation probabilities in a later analysis came from a VDJ recombination model fitted to out-of-frame rearrangements, and those results were checked against IGoR. A later analysis scored TCR-TCR, TCR-HLA and TCR-CMV co-occurrence with hypergeometric tests, applying a repertoire-size bias correction to TCR pairs. False discovery rates were estimated in a later analysis by permuting HLA or CMV assignments 20 times. A later analysis grouped co-occurring TCRs with DBSCAN, adding TCRdist sequence similarity when clustering within HLA-allele-positive subsets. Co-occurrence clustering excluded repertoires with fewer than 30,000 or more than 120,000 public chains, plus five with anomalous nucleotide sharing. TCRdb obtained this table from immuneACCESS and retained in-frame rearrangements with V and J assigned. These tables miss some clones; where compared with another copy, unresolved V genes account for less than half of the shortfall, and the remainder is unexplained. The DNA was the basis for D and trimming; V, J and clone size are from that table. For this sample the table gives approximately 120,000 clones, of which 73% were detected only once. In total, the top ten clones hold approximately 4.3% of the sample.

This sequence was found in a man between 60 and 75 years old in good health and CMV-seropositive. Recombination linked TRBV5-1 to TRBJ1-1; TRBD1 is a weak D gene call, 5 bases matching. Specimen: PBMCs. The DNA is TGCGCCAGCAGCTTTACGACAGCCAACACTGAAGCTTTCTTT. This gives the protein CASSFTTANTEAFF.